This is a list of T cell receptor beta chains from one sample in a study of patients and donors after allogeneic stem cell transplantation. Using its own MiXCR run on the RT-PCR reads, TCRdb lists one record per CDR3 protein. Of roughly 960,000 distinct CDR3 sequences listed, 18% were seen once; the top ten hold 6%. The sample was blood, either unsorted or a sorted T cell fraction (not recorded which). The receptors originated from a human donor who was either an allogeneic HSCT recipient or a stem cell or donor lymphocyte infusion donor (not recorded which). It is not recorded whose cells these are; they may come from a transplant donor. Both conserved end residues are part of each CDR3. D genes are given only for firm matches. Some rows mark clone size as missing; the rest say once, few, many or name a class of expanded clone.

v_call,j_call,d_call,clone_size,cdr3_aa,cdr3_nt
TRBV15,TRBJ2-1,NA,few,CATSKLYNEQFF,TGTGCCACCAGTAAACTATACAATGAGCAGTTCTTC
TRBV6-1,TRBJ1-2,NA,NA,CASRLTSLGYGYTF,TGTGCCAGCAGGCTGACATCCCTGGGGTATGGCTACACCTTC
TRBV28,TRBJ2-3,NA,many,CASSVLRGRGDTQYF,TGTGCCAGCAGTGTTCTCCGGGGGCGAGGAGATACGCAGTATTTT
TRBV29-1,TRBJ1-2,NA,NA,CSVGVGWGQDGYTF,TGCAGCGTTGGGGTGGGATGGGGGCAGGATGGCTACACCTTC
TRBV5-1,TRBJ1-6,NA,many,CASSLGDNSPLHF,TGCGCCAGCAGCTTGGGGGATAATTCACCCCTCCACTTT
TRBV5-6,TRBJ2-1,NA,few,CASRPRGTLYNEQFF,TGTGCCAGCAGACCCAGGGGTACCCTCTACAATGAGCAGTTCTTC
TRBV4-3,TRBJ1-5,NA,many,CASSQEESNQPQHF,TGCGCCAGCAGCCAAGAGGAAAGCAATCAGCCCCAGCATTTT
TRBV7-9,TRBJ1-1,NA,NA,CASSRPEKGNTEAFF,TGTGCCAGCAGCCGGCCCGAAAAGGGCAACACTGAAGCTTTCTTT
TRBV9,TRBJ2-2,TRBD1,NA,CASSSDRGLTTGELFF,TGTGCCAGCAGCTCGGACAGGGGTTTGACCACCGGGGAGCTGTTTTTT
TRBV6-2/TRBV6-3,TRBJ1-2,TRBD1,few,CASKQQGRSNYGYTF,TGTGCCAGCAAGCAACAGGGGAGGTCTAACTATGGCTACACCTTC
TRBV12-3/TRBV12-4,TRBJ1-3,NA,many,CASSLGGAAGNTIYF,TGTGCCAGCAGTTTGGGGGGGGCAGCTGGAAACACCATATATTTT
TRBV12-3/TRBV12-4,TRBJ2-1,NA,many,CASASGPGQFF,TGTGCCAGCGCTTCCGGGCCTGGCCAGTTCTTC
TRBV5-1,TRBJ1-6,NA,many,CASSLERESPLHF,TGCGCCAGCAGCTTGGAGCGGGAGTCACCCCTCCACTTT
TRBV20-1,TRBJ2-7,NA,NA,CSARDAYYEQYF,TGCAGTGCTAGAGATGCATACTACGAGCAGTACTTC
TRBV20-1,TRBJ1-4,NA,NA,CSAVKGKLGEKLFF,TGCAGTGCTGTAAAGGGGAAGTTGGGTGAAAAACTGTTTTTT
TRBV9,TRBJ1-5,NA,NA,CASSVLFLANQPQHF,TGTGCCAGCAGCGTATTGTTCCTAGCCAATCAGCCCCAGCATTTT
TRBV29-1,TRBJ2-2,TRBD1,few,CSVDMTGGNGELFF,TGCAGCGTTGACATGACAGGGGGCAACGGGGAGCTGTTTTTT
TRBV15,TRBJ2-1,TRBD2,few,CATSVRLAANNEQFF,TGTGCCACCAGCGTTAGACTAGCGGCCAACAATGAGCAGTTCTTC
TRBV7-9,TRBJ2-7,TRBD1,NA,CASALQGASYEQYF,TGTGCCTCCGCCCTACAGGGGGCCTCCTACGAGCAGTACTTC
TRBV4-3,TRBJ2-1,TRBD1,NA,CASSQHRDRVYNEQFF,TGCGCCAGCAGCCAACACCGGGACAGGGTCTACAATGAGCAGTTCTTC
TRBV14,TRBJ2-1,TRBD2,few,CASSQDSGQRGGFYNEQFF,TGTGCCAGCAGCCAAGATTCGGGGCAGCGGGGGGGCTTCTACAATGAGCAGTTCTTC
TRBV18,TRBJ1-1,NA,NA,CASSTVGPNTEAFF,TGTGCCAGCTCAACAGTAGGACCGAACACTGAAGCTTTCTTT
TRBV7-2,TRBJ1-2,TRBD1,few,CASSLWIGGAFYGYTF,TGTGCCAGCAGCTTATGGATAGGGGGCGCTTTTTATGGCTACACCTTC
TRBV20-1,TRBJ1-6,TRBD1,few,CSAKQTGDNSPLHF,TGCAGTGCCAAGCAGACAGGGGATAATTCACCCCTCCACTTT
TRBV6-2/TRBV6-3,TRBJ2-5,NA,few,CASSYTYQVFETQYF,TGTGCCAGCAGTTACACCTATCAGGTGTTTGAGACCCAGTACTTC
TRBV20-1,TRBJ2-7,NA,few,CSARIGQEKNEQYF,TGCAGTGCTAGAATCGGGCAGGAAAAAAACGAGCAGTACTTC
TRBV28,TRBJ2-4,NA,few,CASSSPILDRTAKNIQYF,TGTGCCAGCAGTTCGCCGATCCTAGACAGGACGGCCAAAAACATTCAGTACTTC
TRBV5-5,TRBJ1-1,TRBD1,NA,CASSLGGGQGRMNTEAFF,TGTGCCAGCAGCTTGGGGGGGGGACAGGGGCGGATGAACACTGAAGCTTTCTTT
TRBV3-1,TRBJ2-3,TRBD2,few,CASSQVAGGVTDTQYF,TGTGCCAGCAGCCAAGTCGCGGGAGGGGTGACAGATACGCAGTATTTT
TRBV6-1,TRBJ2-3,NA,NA,CASSQDGGITADTQYF,TGTGCCAGCAGTCAAGATGGAGGTATCACGGCAGATACGCAGTATTTT
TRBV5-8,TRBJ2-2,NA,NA,CASREQRGARTGELFF,TGTGCCAGCAGAGAACAACGGGGGGCGCGCACCGGGGAGCTGTTTTTT
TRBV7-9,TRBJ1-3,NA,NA,CASSLGGGQSSGNTIYF,TGTGCCAGCAGCTTAGGGGGCGGGCAGTCCTCTGGAAACACCATATATTTT
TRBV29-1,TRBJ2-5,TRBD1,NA,CSVVPRGRETQYF,TGCAGCGTTGTGCCCAGGGGGCGAGAGACCCAGTACTTC
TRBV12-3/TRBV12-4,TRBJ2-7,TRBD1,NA,CASSPNPGGANEQYF,TGTGCCAGCAGTCCCAACCCAGGGGGCGCCAACGAGCAGTACTTC
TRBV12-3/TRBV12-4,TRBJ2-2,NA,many,CASSPLDTGELFF,TGTGCCAGCAGTCCCCTGGACACCGGGGAGCTGTTTTTT
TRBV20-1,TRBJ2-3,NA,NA,CSAGDYMGTDTQYF,TGCAGTGCTGGCGACTACATGGGCACAGATACGCAGTATTTT
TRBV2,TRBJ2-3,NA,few,CASSVSRPLSTDTQYF,TGTGCCAGCAGTGTCTCCCGACCTCTTAGCACAGATACGCAGTATTTT
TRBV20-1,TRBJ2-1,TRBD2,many,CSARTPPGTSDYNEQFF,TGCAGTGCGCGAACCCCACCCGGGACTAGCGACTACAATGAGCAGTTCTTC
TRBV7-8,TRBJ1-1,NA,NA,CASSPPLGLVTEAFF,TGTGCCAGCAGCCCTCCCCTAGGGTTGGTTACTGAAGCTTTCTTT
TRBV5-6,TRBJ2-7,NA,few,CASTFGLKGSYEQYF,TGTGCCAGCACCTTTGGGTTAAAGGGGTCCTACGAGCAGTACTTC
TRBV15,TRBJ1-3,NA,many,CATSRDRMTGSSSGNTIYF,TGTGCCACCAGCAGAGATAGGATGACAGGCTCCAGCTCTGGAAACACCATATATTTT
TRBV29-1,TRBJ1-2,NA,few,CSVRGRDGYTF,TGCAGCGTTCGAGGGCGCGATGGCTACACCTTC
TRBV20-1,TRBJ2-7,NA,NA,CSARGRTYEQYF,TGCAGTGCTAGAGGTAGGACCTACGAGCAGTACTTC
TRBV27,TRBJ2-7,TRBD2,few,CASRVTSGRAYEQYF,TGTGCCAGCAGGGTGACTAGCGGGAGGGCCTACGAGCAGTACTTC
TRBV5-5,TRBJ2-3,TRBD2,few,CASSSGLAASTDTQYF,TGTGCCAGCAGCAGCGGACTAGCGGCTAGCACAGATACGCAGTATTTT
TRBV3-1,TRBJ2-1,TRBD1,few,CASSQGHGQGRGEQFF,TGTGCCAGCAGCCAAGGTCACGGACAGGGGCGGGGTGAGCAGTTCTTC
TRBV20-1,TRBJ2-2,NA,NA,CSARDLRSLSNTGELFF,TGCAGTGCTAGAGATCTGAGGTCACTTTCGAACACCGGGGAGCTGTTTTTT
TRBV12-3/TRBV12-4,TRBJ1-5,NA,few,CASTGGGWPQHF,TGTGCCAGCACCGGCGGGGGCTGGCCCCAGCATTTT
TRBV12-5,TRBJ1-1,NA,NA,CASGWVDSTEAFF,TGTGCTAGTGGTTGGGTGGACTCCACTGAAGCTTTCTTT
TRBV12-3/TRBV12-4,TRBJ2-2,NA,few,CASSLVLGQTAGELFF,TGTGCCAGCAGTTTAGTTCTCGGGCAGACTGCCGGGGAGCTGTTTTTT
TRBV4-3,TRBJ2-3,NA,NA,CASSQDIYGRQTSTDTQYF,TGCGCCAGCAGCCAGGATATCTATGGCCGACAGACAAGCACAGATACGCAGTATTTT